Given below is one TCR beta chain in context. Per the study methods: Amplification with reference gene primers provided the estimates of nucleated cell counts. Sequenced by immunoSEQ multiplex PCR; TCRdb stores in-frame clones only, minus some. The V and J calls and the clone size are those of that table, but D and trimming were determined from the DNA. The data hold around 40,000 clones, with approximately 84% observed a single time. The source of the sample is a study of blood T cell repertoires in COVID-19. Whole-study context: COVID-19 samples from acute and convalescent phases originated in the United States, Italy and Spain.

CDR3 length: 15 residues. V was pared by 3 bases and J by 2 bases, with 5 bases of the junction left unmatched. The germline CDR1 and CDR2 sequences are SQVTM and ANQGSEA. The sample was peripheral blood. The chain recombines TRBV29-1 with TRBJ1-1, with 11 bases that match TRBD1. This TCR came from a human donor in a cohort sampled during active COVID-19. CDR3 DNA sequence: TGCAGCGTTGAGGGACAGGGGGGAATCAACACTGAAGCTTTCTTT. Translating gives CSVEGQGGINTEAFF.